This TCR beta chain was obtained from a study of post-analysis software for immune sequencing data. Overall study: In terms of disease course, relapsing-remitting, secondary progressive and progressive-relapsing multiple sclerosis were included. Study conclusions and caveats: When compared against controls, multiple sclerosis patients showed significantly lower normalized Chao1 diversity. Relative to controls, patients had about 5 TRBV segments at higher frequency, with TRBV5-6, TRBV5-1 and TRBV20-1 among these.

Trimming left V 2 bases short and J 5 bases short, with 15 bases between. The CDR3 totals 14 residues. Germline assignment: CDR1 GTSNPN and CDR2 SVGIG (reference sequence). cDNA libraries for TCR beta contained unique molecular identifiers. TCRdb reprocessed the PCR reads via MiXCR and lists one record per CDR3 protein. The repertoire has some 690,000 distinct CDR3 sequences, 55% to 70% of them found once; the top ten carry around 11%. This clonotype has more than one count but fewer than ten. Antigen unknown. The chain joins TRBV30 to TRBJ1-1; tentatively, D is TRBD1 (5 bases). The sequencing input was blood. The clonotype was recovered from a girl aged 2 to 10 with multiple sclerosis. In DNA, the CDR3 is TGTGCCTGGAGTTGGGGGGTGAAGGGAACTGAAGCTTTCTTT. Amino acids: CAWSWGVKGTEAFF. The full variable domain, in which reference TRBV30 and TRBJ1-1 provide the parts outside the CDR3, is SQTIHQWPATLVQPVGSPLSLECTVEGTSNPNLYWYRQAAGRGLQLLFYSVGIGQISSEVPQNLSASRPQDRQFILSSKKLLLSDSGFYLCAWSWGVKGTEAFFGQGTRLTVV.